This TCR beta chain was captured in a study of cytomegalovirus exposure and HLA in healthy donors. Study-wide background: A previous analysis identified 90 million to 140 million unique TCR beta sequences derived from roughly 180 million T cells.

Trimming cost V 2 bases and J 4 bases, with 12 bases left between them. CDR1 is MGHRA, CDR2 YSYEKL, per germline. The CDR3 totals 16 residues. Remarks on this clone: The antigen remains undetermined.

The primer mix had 60 Vbeta and 13 Jbeta primers. The assay was immunoSEQ multiplex PCR, and TCRdb's table has in-frame clones only and misses some. The table includes some 200,000 clones, approximately 80% detected once. General study results and limits: Sequencing depth across donors, presence/absence analyses assumed, was roughly uniform. CMV antigen specificity was confirmed in vitro for a few CMV-associated chains.

The sequencing sample was made of PBMCs. The sequence was obtained from a woman aged 30 to 39 in good health and CMV-seronegative. V usage is TRBV4-1 and J usage is TRBJ2-6; D perhaps matches TRBD2 (6 bases). CDR3 residues: CASSQFGGSGANVLTF. DNA for the CDR3: TGCGCCAGCAGCCAATTTGGGGGGTCCGGGGCCAACGTCCTGACTTTC.